This entry features one TCR beta chain sequence. Its matching antigen is unknown. Blood sampling was done at baseline, cycle 4 day 1, and cycle 7 day 1. Measured with immunoSEQ multiplex PCR; TCRdb has only the in-frame clones, and not every one. The sample has 71,000 or so clones, approximately 86% seen once. CDR1 is MGHRA and CDR2 is YSYEKL in the germline V gene. V was clipped by 0 bases and J by 1 base, with 18 bases between them. This CDR3 contains 19 residues. This specimen belongs to a study of OX40 agonist ivuxolimab in advanced cancers. Study-wide findings and caveats: Normalized T-cell clonal expansion was also low in some nonresponders. Among the least clonally expanded were partial responders at 0.1-3.0 mg/kg.

The sample consisted of CD4+ or CD8+ T cells sorted from blood, taken in a trial of the OX40 agonist ivuxolimab. The clonotype originates from an adult with an advanced solid tumor such as melanoma, head and neck, liver or kidney cancer. The chain is built from TRBV4-1 and TRBJ2-2; D unresolved. The CDR3 region has the DNA TGCGCCAGCAGCCAAGATAAGATTTCTTACCTAGAGAACACCGGGGAGCTGTTTTTT. It specifies CASSQDKISYLENTGELFF.